This T cell receptor (beta chain) was found in a study of blood T cell repertoires in COVID-19. Measured with immunoSEQ multiplex PCR; TCRdb has only the in-frame clones, and not every one. The sample has around 63,000 clones; around 85% are singletons. The sequenced sample consisted of peripheral blood. The clonotype originates from a woman aged 65 to 85 with acute or convalescent COVID-19.

CDR3 sequence reads: CASIRDIDSNQPQHF. The DNA of the CDR3 is TGTGCCAGCATTCGGGACATAGATAGCAATCAGCCCCAGCATTTT. The rearrangement uses TRBV2 and TRBJ1-5, with TRBD1 as a possible D gene (6 bases). Germline CDR1 SNHLY, CDR2 FYNNEI. The CDR3 consists of 15 residues. Trimming removed 7 bases at V and 0 bases at J, with 13 bases between. Complete variable domain (other parts from reference TRBV2 and TRBJ1-5): EPEVTQTPSHQVTQMGQEVILRCVPISNHLYFYWYRQILGQKVEFLVSFYNNEISEKSEIFDDQFSVERPDGSNFTLKIRSTKLEDSAMYFCASIRDIDSNQPQHFGDGTRLSIL.